The following is a T cell receptor (beta chain) sequence with its context. Positively selected for CCR7, the CD45RO-negative cells used as naive CD8 cells excluded terminally differentiated effector memory CD45RA+ cells. Some clones are missing from TCRdb's copy, which holds only in-frame ones; the method was immunoSEQ multiplex PCR. The data contain millions of clones, about 95% of them singletons. These data originate in a study of shared clonotypes between healthy human individuals. Germline assignment: CDR1 MNHNS and CDR2 SASEGT. Trimming removed 2 bases from V and 0 bases from J, with 7 bases in between. The CDR3 consists of 14 residues.

The clonotype comes from a man aged 18 to 35 in good health. Sequencing was performed on naive CD8+ T cells sorted from blood. V and J are TRBV6-1 and TRBJ1-1, with no clear D. CDR3 sequence: CASSELFMNTEAFF. CDR3 in DNA: TGTGCCAGCAGTGAATTATTTATGAACACTGAAGCTTTCTTT.